Included here is one T cell receptor beta chain sequence, with context. By share, this clone ranks as medium-sized (0.01 to 0.1%). Its antigen has not been determined. Base qualities are not recorded, but no much larger clone differs from it by a single base. The collaborating institutions used their own protocols to collect whole blood in K2EDTA tubes. For TCRbeta analysis, collaborator samples were shipped as frozen whole blood, as isolated PBMCs, or as DNA extracted from either sample type. The data are from a study of blood T cell repertoires in COVID-19 (dated by TCRdb to about 2020). Background for the entire study: Collaborator samples came from the United States, Italy and Spain and covered acute and convalescent phases of COVID-19. Deeply sampled blood TCRbeta repertoires from subjects exposed to, actively infected with, or recovered from COVID-19 were included in the dataset. Where available, HLA class I and class II types were obtained from metadata supplied by the sample provider rather than from assay-based typing. The prospective study material was composed of cDNA or gDNA derived from T cells, B-cell-depleted T cells, or PBMCs. The repertoires were made available in a free public database intended to serve as a resource for research on the immune response to SARS-CoV-2. The samples were drawn from the first 160 participants of the ongoing ImmuneRACE study and from 1,254 subjects provided by 6 global collaborators. Nearly every sample came with metadata listing a de-identified subject ID, COVID-19 status, age in years and sex.

The immunoSEQ Assay, a bias-controlled multiplex PCR, was used to amplify TCRbeta CDR3 regions from genomic DNA. The authors' pipeline ran thus. Nucleated cell counts per sample were estimated from amplification of reference gene primers within the assay. To quantify the absolute abundance of each unique TCRbeta CDR3 rearrangement, sequence reads were collapsed and filtered. For each sample, productive Simpson clonality was calculated by taking the square root of Simpson's diversity index across productive rearrangements. Entries here come from immuneACCESS through TCRdb and include only in-frame sequences with V and J called. Some clones fail to appear in such tables; in the studies checked, an unresolved V gene covers under half of the shortfall, and the cause of the remainder is unknown. For V, J and clone size, that table is used; D and trimming come from the DNA. This sample lists tens of thousands of clones; about 87% were detected once. The top ten hold roughly 3.3% of the sample.

CDR1 and CDR2, per the germline V gene, are SGHTA and FQGNSA. V drops 2 bases and J drops 6 bases, leaving 10 bases in between. Including cysteine and phenylalanine, the CDR3 has 14 amino acids. Only CDR3 DNA is held: 42 bases, read in frame from base 1. Findings and caveats that apply to the study as a whole: Clinical and demographic metadata were provided uncurated, with the amount varying by source and participant.

Material: peripheral blood. This TCR was sampled from a human donor in a cohort sampled during active COVID-19. The chain is encoded by TRBV7-2 joined to TRBJ2-2; the D gene identity is not certain. CDR3 reads: CASSLMVGPGELFF. The bases are TGTGCCAGCAGCTTAATGGTGGGCCCCGGGGAGCTGTTTTTT.